The rows below give T cell receptor beta chains drawn from one sample of a study of cytomegalovirus exposure and HLA in healthy donors. Assay: immunoSEQ multiplex PCR; the TCRdb copy retains only in-frame clones and omits some. Of some 130,000 clones listed, roughly four fifths are singletons. The sequencing input was PBMCs. The receptors stem from a woman between 50 and 59 years old in good health and CMV-seropositive. Each CDR3 is given with its conserved first and last residue. D genes are given only for firm matches. Clone size, where shown, is once, few, many, or a class for clones that have expanded.

>.|.|TRBJ1-2|TRBV5-1
CASRESDYGYPF
TGCGCCAGCAGGGAGTCGGACTATGGCTACCCCTTC
>.|.|TRBJ2-5|TRBV25-1
CASKVAGRRETQYF
TGTGCCAGCAAGGTCGCGGGGAGAAGAGAGACCCAGTACTTC
>.|few|TRBJ1-6|TRBV5-1
CASSLGQDSPLHF
TGCGCCAGCAGCTTGGGACAGGATTCACCCCTCCACTTT
>.|.|TRBJ2-2|TRBV7-2
CASSILLGAGGELFF
TGTGCCAGCAGCATACTTTTGGGGGCTGGCGGGGAGCTGTTTTTT
>.|few|TRBJ2-3|TRBV10-3
CATRPPAGTQYF
TGTGCCACCAGACCCCCGGCAGGTACGCAGTATTTT
>.|few|TRBJ1-4|TRBV9
CASRGGNNEKLFF
TGTGCCAGCAGGGGAGGCAATAATGAAAAACTGTTTTTT
>.|.|TRBJ2-7|TRBV2
CASRAPYGGGPYEQYF
TGTGCCAGCAGGGCCCCCTACGGGGGAGGCCCCTACGAGCAGTACTTC
>.|few|TRBJ1-4|TRBV7-9
CASSSTGFNEKLFF
TGTGCCAGCAGCTCGACGGGGTTTAATGAAAAACTGTTTTTT
>.|once|TRBJ2-5|TRBV1
CTSSHPPWEGWAQYF
TGCACCAGCAGCCACCCCCCCTGGGAGGGATGGGCCCAGTACTTC
>.|.|TRBJ1-6|TRBV12-5
CASGLALNSPLHF
TGTGCTAGTGGTTTGGCGCTAAATTCACCCCTCCACTTT
>TRBD2|.|TRBJ2-1|TRBV5-1
CASSSGAREGSKFF
TGCGCCAGCAGCTCAGGGGCGCGGGAGGGTAGTAAGTTCTTC
>.|.|TRBJ2-7|TRBV5-4
CASSLDYSYEQYF
TGTGCCAGCAGCTTGGACTACTCCTACGAGCAGTACTTC
>TRBD1|.|TRBJ1-4|TRBV30
CAARDRGSKLFF
TGTGCCGCCCGGGACAGAGGGTCAAAACTGTTTTTT
>TRBD2|.|TRBJ2-3|TRBV5-1
CASSSGLAGGDTQYF
TGCGCCAGCAGCTCGGGACTAGCGGGCGGTGATACGCAGTATTTT
>.|.|TRBJ2-1|TRBV7-9
CSSSPRVNEQFF
TGTTCCAGCAGCCCCCGGGTGAATGAGCAGTTCTTC
>TRBD1|.|TRBJ2-7|TRBV28
CAWAGGDKDEQYF
TGTGCCTGGGCAGGGGGCGATAAGGACGAGCAGTACTTC
>TRBD1|once|TRBJ2-7|TRBV2
CASSKDRGTYEQYF
TGTGCCAGCAGCAAGGACAGGGGGACCTACGAGCAGTACTTC
>TRBD1|.|TRBJ1-4|TRBV5-6
CASSLTGTGSEKLFF
TGTGCCAGCAGTTTAACCGGGACAGGGTCGGAAAAACTGTTTTTT
>TRBD1|few|TRBJ1-6|TRBV5-4
CASSSQTGINSPLHF
TGTGCCAGCAGCAGTCAGACAGGGATTAATTCACCCCTCCACTTT
>.|.|TRBJ2-7|TRBV7-9
CASSFSLTDGEQYF
TGTGCCAGCAGCTTCAGTCTTACAGATGGCGAGCAGTACTTC
>TRBD2|once|TRBJ2-1|TRBV7-9
CATPSRSGGASDEQFF
TGTGCCACCCCAAGCCGGTCCGGGGGGGCCTCGGATGAGCAGTTCTTC
>.|.|TRBJ2-4|TRBV4-1
CASSQPQENIQYF
TGCGCCAGCAGCCAACCCCAGGAAAACATTCAGTACTTC
>.|once|TRBJ1-1|TRBV27
CASSLLGVGPTEAFF
TGTGCCAGCAGTTTATTAGGGGTGGGGCCCACTGAAGCTTTCTTT
>.|.|TRBJ2-6|TRBV15
CATSRDRGGANVLTF
TGTGCCACCAGCAGAGATAGAGGGGGGGCCAACGTCCTGACTTTC
>TRBD1|.|TRBJ2-7|TRBV5-4
CASSPGTDSYEQYF
TGTGCCAGCAGCCCCGGGACAGACTCCTACGAGCAGTACTTC
>.|.|TRBJ1-2|TRBV29-1
CSVVAADYGYTF
TGCAGCGTTGTCGCTGCAGACTATGGCTACACCTTC
>TRBD1|.|TRBJ1-3|TRBV11-2
CASSLGTGVPTIYF
TGTGCCAGCAGCTTAGGGACAGGGGTTCCCACCATATATTTT
>TRBD1|once|TRBJ2-7|TRBV5-1
CASSFGTGVAEQYF
TGCGCCAGCAGCTTTGGGACAGGGGTCGCCGAGCAGTACTTC
>.|.|TRBJ1-2|TRBV4-1
CASSPLRGYGYTF
TGCGCCAGCAGCCCGTTAAGAGGCTATGGCTACACCTTC
>.|.|TRBJ1-2|TRBV2
CASSPGYGYTF
TGTGCCAGCAGCCCCGGCTATGGCTACACCTTC
>.|.|TRBJ1-6|TRBV4-2
CASSQEGDISPLHF
TGTGCCAGCAGCCAAGAGGGGGACATTTCACCCCTCCACTTT
>.|.|TRBJ1-1|TRBV18
CASSGDTGRGAFF
TGTGCCAGCTCCGGGGACACAGGACGCGGAGCTTTCTTT
>.|few|TRBJ1-1|TRBV6-1
CASSSHGGMNTEAFF
TGTGCCAGCTCGTCCCACGGGGGAATGAACACTGAAGCTTTCTTT
>.|few|TRBJ2-1|TRBV5-1
CASSLAPLGTHNEQFF
TGCGCCAGCAGCTTGGCCCCCCTTGGCACGCACAATGAGCAGTTCTTC
>.|.|TRBJ2-1|TRBV10-1
CATTTIGVSYNEQFF
TGCGCCACTACGACGATCGGAGTCAGCTACAATGAGCAGTTCTTC
>TRBD1|.|TRBJ2-7|TRBV29-1
CRESDRFSYEQYF
TGCCGAGAGTCGGACAGGTTCTCCTACGAGCAGTACTTC
>.|.|TRBJ2-6|TRBV29-1
CSVIPSGANVLTF
TGCAGCGTTATTCCGTCTGGGGCCAACGTCCTGACTTTC
>.|once|TRBJ1-1|TRBV7-9
CASSLVAANTEAFF
TGTGCCAGCAGCTTAGTAGCAGCGAACACTGAAGCTTTCTTT
>.|.|TRBJ2-2|TRBV7-9
CASVPKRGITGELFF
TGTGCCAGCGTTCCAAAGCGCGGAATAACCGGGGAGCTGTTTTTT
>.|.|TRBJ1-4|TRBV9
CASSVAGQINEKLFF
TGTGCCAGCAGCGTAGCTGGTCAGATTAATGAAAAACTGTTTTTT
>.|.|TRBJ1-3|TRBV11-2
CASSSLAASGNTIYF
TGTGCCAGCAGCTCTCTGGCGGCAAGTGGAAACACCATATATTTT